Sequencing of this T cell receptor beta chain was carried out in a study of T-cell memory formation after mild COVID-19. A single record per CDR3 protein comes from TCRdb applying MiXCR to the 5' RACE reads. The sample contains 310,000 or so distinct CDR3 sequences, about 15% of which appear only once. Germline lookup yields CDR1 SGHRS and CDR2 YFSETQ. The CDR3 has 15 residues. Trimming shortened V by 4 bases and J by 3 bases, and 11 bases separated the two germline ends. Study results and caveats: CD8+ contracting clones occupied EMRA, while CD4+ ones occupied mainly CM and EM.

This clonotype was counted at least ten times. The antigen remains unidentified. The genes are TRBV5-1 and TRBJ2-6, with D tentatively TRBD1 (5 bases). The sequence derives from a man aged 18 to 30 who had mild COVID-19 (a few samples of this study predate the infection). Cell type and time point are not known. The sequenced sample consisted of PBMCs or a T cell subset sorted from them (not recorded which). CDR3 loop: CASSPQGNGANVLTF. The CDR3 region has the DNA TGCGCCAGCAGCCCCCAGGGTAATGGGGCCAACGTCCTGACTTTC. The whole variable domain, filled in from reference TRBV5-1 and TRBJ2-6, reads KAGVTQTPRYLIKTRGQQVTLSCSPISGHRSVSWYQQTPGQGLQFLFEYFSETQRNKGNFPGRFSGRQFSNSRSEMNVSTLELGDSALYLCASSPQGNGANVLTFGAGSRLTVL.